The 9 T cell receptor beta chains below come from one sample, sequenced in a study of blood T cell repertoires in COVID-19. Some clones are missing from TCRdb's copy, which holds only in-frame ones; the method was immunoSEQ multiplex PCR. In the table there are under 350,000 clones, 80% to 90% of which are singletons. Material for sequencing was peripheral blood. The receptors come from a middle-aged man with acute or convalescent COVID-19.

CDR3 DNA: TGTGCCGCCGGGGCCCTTCCGGGACAGCTCCTCTACAATGAGCAGTTCTTC. This gives the protein CAAGALPGQLLYNEQFF. The gene calls are TRBV27 and TRBJ2-1; 7 nucleotides align to TRBD1. The CDR3 runs 17 residues. V lost 11 bases and J lost 3; bases outside the gene matches: 19. Germline values: CDR1 MNHEY, CDR2 SMNVEV (reference sequence).

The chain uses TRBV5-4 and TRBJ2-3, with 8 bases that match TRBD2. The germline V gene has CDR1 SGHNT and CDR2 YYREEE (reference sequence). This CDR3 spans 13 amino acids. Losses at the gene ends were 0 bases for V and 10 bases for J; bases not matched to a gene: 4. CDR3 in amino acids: CASSLAGGAPQYF. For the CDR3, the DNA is TGTGCCAGCAGCTTGGCGGGGGGGGCCCCGCAGTATTTT.

The CDR3 is CASTATSRINQPQHF. DNA of the CDR3: TGTGCCAGCACCGCCACCTCTAGGATCAATCAGCCCCAGCATTTT. The V gene is TRBV21-1, the J gene TRBJ1-5. TRBV21-1 has pseudogene status. The CDR3 spans 15 residues.

The CDR3 DNA reads as TGTGCCAGCAGCCACGACAGCTACGAGCAGTACTTC. Its translation is CASSHDSYEQYF. The J gene is TRBJ2-7, the V gene TRBV11-2, with D maybe TRBD1 (5 bases). CDR1 and CDR2 (germline): SGHAT, FQNNGV. Trimming took off 5 bases at V and 3 bases at J, with 8 bases between the two ends. The CDR3 sequence is 12 residues long.

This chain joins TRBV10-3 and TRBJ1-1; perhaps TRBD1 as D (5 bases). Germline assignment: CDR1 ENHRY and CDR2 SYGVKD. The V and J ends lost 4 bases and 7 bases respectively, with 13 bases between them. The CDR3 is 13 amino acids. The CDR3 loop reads CAISVAGGVEAFF. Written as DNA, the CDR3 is TGTGCCATCAGTGTAGCGGGGGGAGTTGAAGCTTTCTTT.

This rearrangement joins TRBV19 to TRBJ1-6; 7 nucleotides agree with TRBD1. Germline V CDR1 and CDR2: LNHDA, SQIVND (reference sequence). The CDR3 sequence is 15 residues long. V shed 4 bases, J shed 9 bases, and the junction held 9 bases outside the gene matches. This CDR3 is CASSTSTGVGSPLHF. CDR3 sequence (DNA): TGTGCCAGTAGTACCTCTACAGGGGTCGGTTCACCCCTCCACTTT.

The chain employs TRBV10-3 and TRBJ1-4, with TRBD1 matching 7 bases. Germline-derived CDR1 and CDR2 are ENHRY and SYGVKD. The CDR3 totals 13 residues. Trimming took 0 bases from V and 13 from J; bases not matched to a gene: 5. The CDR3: CAISESTGIGLFF. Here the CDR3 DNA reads TGTGCCATCAGTGAGTCGACAGGGATTGGACTGTTTTTT.

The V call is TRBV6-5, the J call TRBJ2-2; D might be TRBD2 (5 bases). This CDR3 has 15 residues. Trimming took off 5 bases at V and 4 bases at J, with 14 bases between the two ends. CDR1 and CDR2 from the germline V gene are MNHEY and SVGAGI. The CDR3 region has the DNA TGTGCCAGCAGTCCCGAGCCCCGGGGCACCGGGGAGCTGTTTTTT. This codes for CASSPEPRGTGELFF.

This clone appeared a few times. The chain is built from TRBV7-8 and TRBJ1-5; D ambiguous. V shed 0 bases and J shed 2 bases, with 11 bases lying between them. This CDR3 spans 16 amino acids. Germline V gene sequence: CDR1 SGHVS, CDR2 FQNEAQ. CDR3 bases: TGTGCCAGCAGCTTAGCGGAGGAGGGTGGCAATCAGCCCCAGCATTTT. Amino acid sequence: CASSLAEEGGNQPQHF.